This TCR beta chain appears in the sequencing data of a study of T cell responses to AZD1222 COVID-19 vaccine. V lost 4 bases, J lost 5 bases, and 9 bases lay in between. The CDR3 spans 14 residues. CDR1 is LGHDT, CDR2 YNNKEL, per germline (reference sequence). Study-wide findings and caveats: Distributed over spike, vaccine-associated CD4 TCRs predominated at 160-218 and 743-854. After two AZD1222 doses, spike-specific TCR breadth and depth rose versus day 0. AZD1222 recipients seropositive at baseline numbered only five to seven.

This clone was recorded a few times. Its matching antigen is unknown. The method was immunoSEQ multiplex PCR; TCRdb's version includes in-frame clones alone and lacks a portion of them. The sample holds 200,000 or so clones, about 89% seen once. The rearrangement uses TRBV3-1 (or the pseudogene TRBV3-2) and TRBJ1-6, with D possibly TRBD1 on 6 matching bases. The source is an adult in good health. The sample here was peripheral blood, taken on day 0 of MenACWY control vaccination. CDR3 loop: CASSPDRNNSPLHF. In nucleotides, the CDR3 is TGTGCCAGCAGCCCGGACAGAAATAATTCACCCCTCCACTTT.